The clone carrying this TCR beta chain has a single count. Germline values: CDR1 SGHTA, CDR2 FQGNSA. The V end lost 5 bases, the J end lost 10 bases, and 12 bases lay between the germline ends. This CDR3 comprises 13 residues. This sample is part of a study of T cell responses to AZD1222 COVID-19 vaccine. Data came from immunoSEQ multiplex PCR; TCRdb stores just in-frame clones and leaves some out. The sample yields 100,000 or so clones, 70% to 90% seen once. The chain combines TRBV7-2 with TRBJ1-6; tentative D call: TRBD1 (6 bases). This material consisted of peripheral blood, taken on day 0 of AZD1222 vaccination. The source is an adult in good health. CDR3 amino acids: CASSATGRSPLHF. The CDR3 region has the DNA TGTGCCAGCAGCGCTACAGGGCGCTCACCCCTCCACTTT.